These 32 T cell receptor beta chains share one sample of origin, sequenced in a study of somatic mutations in cytotoxic T cells in rheumatoid arthritis. TCRdb keeps only in-frame clones here, not all; method: immunoSEQ multiplex PCR. The sample lists approximately 18,000 clones; about 85% were seen once. The material sequenced was CD8+ T cells sorted from blood. These receptors originate from an adult with rheumatoid arthritis.

This chain joins TRBV9 and TRBJ2-7, with TRBD1 matching 9 bases. The length of the CDR3 is 15 residues. Germline loops: CDR1 SGDLS, CDR2 YYNGEE. Trimming removed 3 bases from V and 5 bases from J; junction bases left unmatched: 9. The CDR3 region is CASSASGQGSHEQYF. CDR3 DNA sequence: TGTGCCAGCAGCGCCTCGGGACAGGGATCCCACGAGCAGTACTTC. Complete variable domain (other parts from reference TRBV9 and TRBJ2-7): DSGVTQTPKHLITATGQRVTLRCSPRSGDLSVYWYQQSLDQGLQFLIQYYNGEERAKGNILERFSAQQFPDLHSELNLSSLELGDSALYFCASSASGQGSHEQYFGPGTRLTVT.

This clone has a handful of counts. V gene TRBV19 combines with J gene TRBJ1-1; D gene unclear. Germline V gene data show CDR1 as LNHDA and CDR2 as SQIVND (reference sequence). The CDR3 has 14 residues. Trimming stripped 5 bases from V and 4 bases from J, with 14 bases between. The CDR3 loop is CASSPSTGSTEAFF. Here the CDR3 DNA reads TGTGCCAGTAGTCCGTCGACGGGGAGCACTGAAGCTTTCTTT.

V gene TRBV6-1 combines with J gene TRBJ1-5; perhaps TRBD1 as D (6 bases). Germline assignment: CDR1 MNHNS and CDR2 SASEGT. Trimming took off 7 bases at V and 0 bases at J, with 13 bases between the two ends. There are 15 residues in the CDR3. The CDR3 DNA is TGTGCCAGCATCACCGGGACACATAGCAATCAGCCCCAGCATTTT. It translates to CASITGTHSNQPQHF.

Here the CDR3 DNA reads TGTGCCAGCAGTTTATTCGAGGTGACAACTAATGAAAAACTGTTTTTT. Its translation is CASSLFEVTTNEKLFF. The chain uses TRBV28 and TRBJ1-4; D gene unclear. Germline CDR1 and CDR2: MDHEN and SYDVKM. The CDR3 is 16 residues long. The ends were cut back, 1 base at V and 0 bases at J, with 9 bases in the middle.

The genes are TRBV7-9 and TRBJ2-7, with 8 bases lining up with TRBD1. Trimming cost V 0 bases and J 3 bases; bases outside gene matches: 16. The CDR3 has 19 residues. Germline V gene data show CDR1 as SEHNR and CDR2 as FQNEAQ (reference sequence). CDR3 in DNA: TGTGCCAGCAGCTTAGCCTGGGGACAGGAGCTACTTGGCCTCTACGAGCAGTACTTC. Translation gives CASSLAWGQELLGLYEQYF.

The genes are TRBV15 and TRBJ2-3; D gene unclear. Germline V gene lookup returns CDR1 LNHNV and CDR2 YYDKDF (reference sequence). The CDR3 consists of 12 residues. V lost 5 bases and J 4 bases, leaving 7 bases between the germline ends. This CDR3 is CATSLQADTQYF. CDR3 in DNA: TGTGCCACCAGCCTACAAGCAGATACGCAGTATTTT.

This clone was seen only a few times. The rearrangement links TRBV27 to TRBJ1-1; 7 positions match TRBD1. J gave up 5 bases and V 4 bases, and 10 bases lay outside the gene matches. This CDR3 is 15 amino acids long. CDR1 and CDR2 (germline): MNHEY, SMNVEV (reference sequence). This CDR3 reads CASSWGSGGGTEAFF. In DNA form, the CDR3 reads TGTGCCAGCAGTTGGGGGTCAGGGGGAGGAACTGAAGCTTTCTTT.

The chain recombines TRBV19 with TRBJ1-2, with D hard to call. Looked up from germline, CDR1 is LNHDA and CDR2 is SQIVND (reference sequence). V was clipped by 6 bases and J by 8 bases, with 7 bases between them. This CDR3 comprises 10 residues. The CDR3 DNA is TGTGCCAGTAGAGCAGACGGCTACACCTTC. It translates to CASRADGYTF.

The chain is built from TRBV10-3 and TRBJ2-7; 11 bases fit TRBD2. The CDR3 covers 13 residues. Losses at the gene ends were 9 bases for V and 2 bases for J; bases not matched to a gene: 3. The germline V gene encodes CDR1 ENHRY and CDR2 SYGVKD. The CDR3 DNA follows: TGTGCCATTAGCGGGGGGGCCGCCTACGAGCAGTACTTC. Translating gives CAISGGAAYEQYF.

This clone was detected once. The rearrangement links TRBV7-9 to TRBJ2-1, with 8 bases that match TRBD2. Germline assignment: CDR1 SEHNR and CDR2 FQNEAQ (reference sequence). Germline trimming cut 0 bases from V and 8 bases from J; bases unmatched to any gene: 9. This CDR3 region has 16 residues. Here the CDR3 reads CASSLAPGGGLDEQFF. Written as DNA, the CDR3 is TGTGCCAGCAGCTTAGCGCCCGGGGGGGGGCTGGATGAGCAGTTCTTC.

This chain uses TRBV9 with TRBJ2-3; D gene ambiguous. Germline CDR1 and CDR2: SGDLS and YYNGEE. V shed 3 bases and J shed 0 bases, with 14 bases lying between them. This CDR3 has 16 residues. CDR3 DNA: TGTGCCAGCAGCGGGCCCCGGACGGCTAGCACAGATACGCAGTATTTT. This sequence encodes CASSGPRTASTDTQYF. Using reference TRBV9 and TRBJ2-3 for the parts outside the CDR3, the full variable domain is DSGVTQTPKHLITATGQRVTLRCSPRSGDLSVYWYQQSLDQGLQFLIQYYNGEERAKGNILERFSAQQFPDLHSELNLSSLELGDSALYFCASSGPRTASTDTQYFGPGTRLTVL.

This clone was recorded a few times. The V gene is TRBV20-1, the J gene TRBJ1-6, with D hard to call. Deletions cut 7 bases from V and 6 bases from J, with 7 bases between. The CDR3 is 11 amino acids. CDR1 is DFQATT, CDR2 SNEGSKA, per germline (reference sequence). Here the CDR3 DNA reads TGCAGTGTTATTCCTAATTCACCCCTCCACTTT. Translating it yields CSVIPNSPLHF.

This clone was counted only a few times. V is TRBV27 and J is TRBJ1-1, with D perhaps TRBD1 (5 bases). Germline CDR1 is MNHEY and CDR2 is SMNVEV (reference sequence). Trimming took off 7 bases at V and 7 bases at J, with 13 bases between the two ends. The CDR3 runs 12 residues. The CDR3 here is CASIERGGEAFF. The CDR3 DNA reads as TGTGCCAGCATTGAAAGGGGAGGTGAAGCTTTCTTT.

This sequence joins TRBV7-9 and TRBJ1-2; D may be TRBD1 (5 bases). Germline V gene data show CDR1 as SEHNR and CDR2 as FQNEAQ (reference sequence). The V gene lost 4 bases and the J gene lost 7 bases, with 22 bases spanning the gap. CDR3 length: 16 amino acids. In DNA, the CDR3 is TGTGCCAGCAGCTCCCGGGTGGGGACGCCGGGTTTTGGCTACACCTTC. Protein product: CASSSRVGTPGFGYTF.

The chain joins TRBV6-1 to TRBJ1-5, with unresolved D. V shed 6 bases and J shed 0 bases, with 6 bases lying between them. Looked up from germline, CDR1 is MNHNS and CDR2 is SASEGT. The CDR3 length is 13 residues. The CDR3 loop is CASSPHSNQPQHF. The CDR3 region has the DNA TGTGCCAGCAGCCCACATAGCAATCAGCCCCAGCATTTT.

This chain uses TRBV19 with TRBJ2-7; TRBD1 agrees at 8 bases. The V gene end was trimmed by 5 bases and the J gene end by 6 bases; junction bases not matched to a gene: 12. The CDR3 totals 15 residues. Per the germline V gene, CDR1 is LNHDA and CDR2 is SQIVND (reference sequence). The CDR3 bases are TGTGCCAGTAGTCCCAGGGGGACAGGAGGCGGCGAGCAGTACTTC. Translated: CASSPRGTGGGEQYF.

The J gene is TRBJ1-5, the V gene TRBV6-5, with D possibly TRBD1 on 6 matching bases. CDR1 is MNHEY, CDR2 SVGAGI, per germline. The CDR3 runs to 14 residues. Trimming cost V 0 bases and J 4 bases, with 7 bases left between them. CDR3 nucleotide sequence: TGTGCCAGCAGTTACTCCGGACAGAATCAGCCCCAGCATTTT. Its protein product is CASSYSGQNQPQHF.

The rearrangement links TRBV11-2 to TRBJ2-2; TRBD1 is a possible D gene (5 bases). Germline-derived CDR1 and CDR2 are SGHAT and FQNNGV. This CDR3 contains 13 residues. Trimming removed 5 bases at V and 4 bases at J, with 8 bases between. The CDR3 is CASSPGFTGELFF. Written as DNA, the CDR3 is TGTGCCAGCAGCCCAGGGTTCACCGGGGAGCTGTTTTTT. The entire variable domain, with the rest obtained from reference TRBV11-2 and TRBJ2-2, is as follows: EAGVAQSPRYKIIEKRQSVAFWCNPISGHATLYWYQQILGQGPKLLIQFQNNGVVDDSQLPKDRFSAERLKGVDSTLKIQPAKLEDSAVYLCASSPGFTGELFFGEGSRLTVL.

V is TRBV27 and J is TRBJ1-5; D unclear. CDR1 and CDR2 from the germline V gene are MNHEY and SMNVEV (reference sequence). The length of the CDR3 is 10 residues. The V end was cut by 8 bases, the J end by 9 bases, with 8 bases between. The CDR3 DNA reads TGTGCCAGCGTATACCGGCCCCAGCATTTT. Translating gives CASVYRPQHF.

The rearrangement links TRBV7-9 to TRBJ2-3; TRBD2 agrees at 7 bases. The junction had 5 bases not matched to a gene; V was cut back by 1 base and J by 4 bases. Germline CDR1 is SEHNR and CDR2 is FQNEAQ (reference sequence). This CDR3 spans 15 amino acids. The CDR3 is CASSLGGGGADTQYF. The CDR3 nucleotides are TGTGCCAGCAGCTTAGGCGGGGGAGGGGCAGATACGCAGTATTTT.

The rearrangement uses TRBV5-6 and TRBJ2-7; 8 nucleotides align to TRBD1. From germline, CDR1 is SGHDT and CDR2 YYEEEE. V was pared by 4 bases and J by 2 bases, with 8 bases of the junction left unmatched. The CDR3 consists of 15 residues. Here the CDR3 DNA reads TGTGCCAGCAGCATTAGACAGGGGCTGGCCTACGAGCAGTACTTC. This gives the protein CASSIRQGLAYEQYF.

V gene TRBV29-1 combines with J gene TRBJ2-7, with 7 positions matching TRBD1. Germline trimming cut 4 bases from V and 0 bases from J; bases unmatched to any gene: 3. The germline V gene has CDR1 SQVTM and CDR2 ANQGSEA. CDR3 length: 13 amino acids. CDR3: CSVVTGHSYEQYF. The CDR3 DNA reads TGCAGCGTTGTGACAGGGCACTCCTACGAGCAGTACTTC.

V usage is TRBV4-1 and J usage is TRBJ2-3, with D possibly TRBD1 on 6 matching bases. CDR3 size: 15 residues. Trimming shortened V by 4 bases and J by 0 bases, and 11 bases separated the two germline ends. Germline V CDR1 and CDR2: MGHRA, YSYEKL. The chain's CDR3 is CASSLSRGSTDTQYF. CDR3 DNA sequence: TGCGCCAGCAGCCTTTCCAGGGGTAGCACAGATACGCAGTATTTT.

A single count supports this clone. V is TRBV7-3 and J is TRBJ2-5; D perhaps matches TRBD2 (7 bases). The germline gives CDR1 SGHTA, CDR2 FQGTGA. Trimming took 1 base from V and 5 from J, leaving 17 bases between them. This CDR3 has 16 residues. The CDR3: CASSLNGGPGGETQYF. The CDR3 nucleotides are TGTGCCAGCAGCTTAAACGGGGGGCCCGGAGGGGAGACCCAGTACTTC.

The gene calls are TRBV6-6 and TRBJ1-1, with 7 nucleotides matching TRBD1. Germline assignment: CDR1 MNHNY and CDR2 SVGAGI (reference sequence). The CDR3 extends over 14 amino acids. V was clipped by 6 bases and J by 0 bases; unmatched bases: 4. The CDR3 protein is CASREQGMNTEAFF. The CDR3 DNA follows: TGTGCCAGCAGAGAACAGGGGATGAACACTGAAGCTTTCTTT.

This CDR3 is CASSLEDPTWRSGNTGELFF. The DNA of the CDR3 is TGTGCCAGCAGCTTAGAGGACCCGACATGGCGCAGCGGTAACACCGGGGAGCTGTTTTTT. The chain uses TRBV7-3 and TRBJ2-2; maybe TRBD2 (5 bases). V was shortened by 2 bases and J by 2 bases, with 24 bases between the two germline ends. Germline assignment: CDR1 SGHTA and CDR2 FQGTGA. The CDR3 is made up of 20 amino acids.

The V call is TRBV9, the J call TRBJ1-1; TRBD1 might be the D (5 bases). The CDR3 is made up of 15 amino acids. Germline V gene data show CDR1 as SGDLS and CDR2 as YYNGEE. Trimming cost V 3 bases and J 1 base, with 13 bases left between them. The CDR3 DNA sequence: TGTGCCAGCAGCGCTTCTGGTGGGGGGAACACTGAAGCTTTCTTT. Protein product: CASSASGGGNTEAFF.

The gene calls are TRBV28 and TRBJ1-2; no definite D call. Germline CDR1 reads MDHEN; CDR2 reads SYDVKM. The CDR3 contains 15 residues. Trimming shortened V by 6 bases and J by 6 bases, and 20 bases separated the two germline ends. The CDR3 here is CASSSVAGLQDGYTF. In DNA, the CDR3 is TGTGCCAGCAGCTCAGTCGCTGGACTTCAAGATGGCTACACCTTC.

The rearrangement uses TRBV7-3 and TRBJ2-1, with a tentative D call TRBD1 (5 bases). CDR1 SGHTA and CDR2 FQGTGA come from the germline V gene. The CDR3 length is 14 residues. V was clipped by 3 bases and J by 4 bases, with 10 bases between them. The CDR3 bases are TGTGCCAGCAGCTTTGGGGCTGGGTACAATGAGCAGTTCTTC. It is translated as CASSFGAGYNEQFF.

CDR3 in amino acids: CASSLGQGVDTQYF. CDR3 coding DNA: TGTGCCAGCAGTCTCGGACAGGGGGTAGATACGCAGTATTTT. The chain recombines TRBV6-5 with TRBJ2-3; TRBD1 aligns across 10 bases. Trimming took 5 bases from V and 5 from J; bases not matched to a gene: 4. Per germline, CDR1 MNHEY and CDR2 SVGAGI. The CDR3 loop spans 14 amino acids.

In its sample, this clone was seen a few times. The V and J genes are TRBV6-4 and TRBJ2-2, with 7 positions matching TRBD2. With 2 bases clipped from V and 6 bases from J, the junction kept 0 bases outside the gene matches. The CDR3 is 13 residues long. Germline CDR1 MRHNA, CDR2 SNTAGT. Written as DNA, the CDR3 is TGTGCCAGCAGTGACGGGGGGGCCGGGGAGCTGTTTTTT. Its protein is CASSDGGAGELFF.

V is TRBV6-6 and J is TRBJ2-7; tentative D call: TRBD1 (6 bases). This CDR3 is built from 13 residues. Looked up from germline, CDR1 is MNHNY and CDR2 is SVGAGI (reference sequence). The V and J ends lost 5 bases and 6 bases respectively, with 14 bases between them. As DNA, the CDR3 is TGTGCCAGCAGTCTTGGCAGGGGAGTCGAGCAGTACTTC. Translation: CASSLGRGVEQYF.